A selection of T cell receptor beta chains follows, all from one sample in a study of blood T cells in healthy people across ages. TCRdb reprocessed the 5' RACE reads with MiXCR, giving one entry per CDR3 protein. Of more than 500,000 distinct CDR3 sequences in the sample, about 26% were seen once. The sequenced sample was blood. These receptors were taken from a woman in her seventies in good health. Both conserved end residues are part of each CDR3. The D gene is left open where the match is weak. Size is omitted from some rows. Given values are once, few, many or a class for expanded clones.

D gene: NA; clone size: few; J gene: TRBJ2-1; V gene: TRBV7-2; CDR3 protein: CASSFFRAPYNEQFF; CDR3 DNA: TGTGCCAGCAGCTTCTTCAGAGCCCCCTACAATGAGCAGTTCTTC
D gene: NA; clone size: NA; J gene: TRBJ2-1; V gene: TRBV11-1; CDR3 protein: CASSLESRWYNEQFF; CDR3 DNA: TGTGCCAGCAGCTTGGAGAGCCGGTGGTACAATGAGCAGTTCTTC
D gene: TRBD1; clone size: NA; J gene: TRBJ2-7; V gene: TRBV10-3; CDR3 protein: CAMGTGATYEQYF; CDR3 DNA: TGTGCCATGGGGACAGGGGCTACCTACGAGCAGTACTTC
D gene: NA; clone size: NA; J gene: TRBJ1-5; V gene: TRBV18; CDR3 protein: CASSPRTKSTQPQHF; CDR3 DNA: TGTGCCAGCTCCCCCAGGACAAAGTCGACTCAGCCCCAGCATTTT
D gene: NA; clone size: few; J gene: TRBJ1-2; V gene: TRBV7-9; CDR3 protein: CASSPTGLYGYTF; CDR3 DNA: TGTGCCAGCAGCCCGACGGGACTTTATGGCTACACCTTC
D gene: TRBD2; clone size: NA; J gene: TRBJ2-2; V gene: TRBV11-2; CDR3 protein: CASSFGLAGAGGELFF; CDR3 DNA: TGTGCCAGCAGCTTTGGACTAGCGGGGGCCGGCGGGGAGCTGTTTTTT
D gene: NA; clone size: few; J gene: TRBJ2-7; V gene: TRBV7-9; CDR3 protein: CASSFLPPRGRAYEQYF; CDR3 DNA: TGTGCCAGCAGTTTCCTCCCACCGCGCGGCAGAGCCTACGAGCAGTACTTC
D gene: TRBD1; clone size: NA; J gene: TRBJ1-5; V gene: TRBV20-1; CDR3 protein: CSASGGQGPGWRNQPQHF; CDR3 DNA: TGCAGTGCTAGTGGGGGACAGGGGCCAGGATGGCGCAATCAGCCCCAGCATTTT
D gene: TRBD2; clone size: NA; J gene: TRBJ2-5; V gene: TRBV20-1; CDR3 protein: CSSRIGGAGETQYF; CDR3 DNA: TGCAGTTCTAGAATCGGGGGGGCTGGAGAGACCCAGTACTTC
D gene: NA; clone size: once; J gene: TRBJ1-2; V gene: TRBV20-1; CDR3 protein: CSADDRNNFGGYTF; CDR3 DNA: TGCAGTGCTGACGACAGGAATAATTTCGGTGGCTACACCTTC
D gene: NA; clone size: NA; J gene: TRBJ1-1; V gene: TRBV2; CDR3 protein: CATTTEVAASTEAFF; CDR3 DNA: TGTGCCACCACTACAGAGGTGGCAGCCAGCACTGAAGCTTTCTTT
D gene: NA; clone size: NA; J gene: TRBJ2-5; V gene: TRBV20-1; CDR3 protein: CSALGGLLKETQYF; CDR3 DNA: TGCAGTGCACTTGGGGGGCTACTCAAAGAGACCCAGTACTTC
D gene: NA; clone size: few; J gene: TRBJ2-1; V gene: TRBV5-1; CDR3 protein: CASRPGTTAYNEQFF; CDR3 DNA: TGCGCCAGCAGACCCGGGACGACGGCTTACAATGAGCAGTTCTTC
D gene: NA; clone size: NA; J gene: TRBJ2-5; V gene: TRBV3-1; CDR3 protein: CASSQDGGRPGAKEETQYF; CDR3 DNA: TGTGCCAGCAGCCAAGATGGGGGCAGACCTGGGGCGAAGGAAGAGACCCAGTACTTC
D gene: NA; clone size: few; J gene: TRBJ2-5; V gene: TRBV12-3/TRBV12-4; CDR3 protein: CASSYLRRLETQYF; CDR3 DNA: TGTGCCAGCAGTTACTTACGGAGGCTCGAGACCCAGTACTTC
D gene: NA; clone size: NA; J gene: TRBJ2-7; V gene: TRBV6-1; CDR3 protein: CASSNKVAESSYEQDF; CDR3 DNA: TGTGCCAGCAGCAACAAGGTAGCGGAGAGCTCCTACGAGCAGGACTTC
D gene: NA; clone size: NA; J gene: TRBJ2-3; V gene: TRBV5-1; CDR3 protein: CASSEDWGTQYF; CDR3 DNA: TGCGCCAGCAGCGAAGACTGGGGTACGCAGTATTTT
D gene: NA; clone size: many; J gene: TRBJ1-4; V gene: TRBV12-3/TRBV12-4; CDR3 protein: CASSLLGGTNEKLFF; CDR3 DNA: TGTGCCAGCAGTTTGCTCGGGGGCACTAATGAAAAACTGTTTTTT
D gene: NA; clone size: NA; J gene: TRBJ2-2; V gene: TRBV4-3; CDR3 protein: CASSQGAGRFAGELFF; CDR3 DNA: TGCGCCAGCAGCCAAGGGGCAGGTCGTTTTGCCGGGGAGCTGTTTTTT
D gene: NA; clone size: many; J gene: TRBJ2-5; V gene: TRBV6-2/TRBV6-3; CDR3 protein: CASSGWGQETQYF; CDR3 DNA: TGTGCCAGCAGCGGATGGGGCCAAGAGACCCAGTACTTC
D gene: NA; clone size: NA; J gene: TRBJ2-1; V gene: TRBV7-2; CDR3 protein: CASSLLRGEQFF; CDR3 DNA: TGTGCCAGCAGCCTCTTAAGGGGTGAGCAGTTCTTC
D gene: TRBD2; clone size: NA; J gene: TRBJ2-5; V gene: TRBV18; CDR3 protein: CASSPKTSGGARETQYF; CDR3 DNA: TGTGCCAGCTCACCAAAGACTAGCGGGGGGGCCCGGGAGACCCAGTACTTC
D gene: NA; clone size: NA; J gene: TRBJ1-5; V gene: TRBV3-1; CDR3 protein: CASSSDSRHQPQHF; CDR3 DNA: TGTGCCAGCAGCTCCGACAGCCGGCATCAGCCCCAGCATTTT
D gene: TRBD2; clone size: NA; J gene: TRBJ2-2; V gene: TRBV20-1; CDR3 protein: CSASIAGTTGELFF; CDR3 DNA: TGCAGTGCTAGTATAGCGGGGACGACCGGGGAGCTGTTTTTT
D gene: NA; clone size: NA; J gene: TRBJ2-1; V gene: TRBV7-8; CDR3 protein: CASSLGWGAVYNEQFF; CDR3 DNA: TGTGCCAGCAGCTTAGGTTGGGGGGCAGTTTACAATGAGCAGTTCTTC
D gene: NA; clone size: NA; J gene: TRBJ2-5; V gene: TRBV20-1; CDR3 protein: CSARANRQETQYF; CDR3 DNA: TGCAGTGCTAGAGCAAACAGACAGGAGACCCAGTACTTC
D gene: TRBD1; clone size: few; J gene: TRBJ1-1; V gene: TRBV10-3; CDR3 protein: CAIKGSGQDMNTEAFF; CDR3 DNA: TGTGCCATCAAGGGCTCCGGACAGGATATGAACACTGAAGCTTTCTTT
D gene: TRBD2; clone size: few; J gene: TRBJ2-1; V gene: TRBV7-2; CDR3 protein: CASNLGSGGYNEQFF; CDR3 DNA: TGTGCCAGCAACTTAGGAAGCGGGGGGTACAATGAGCAGTTCTTC
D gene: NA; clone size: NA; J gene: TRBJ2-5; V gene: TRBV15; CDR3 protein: CATSGEKQTQETQYF; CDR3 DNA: TGTGCCACCAGCGGGGAGAAACAGACTCAAGAGACCCAGTACTTC
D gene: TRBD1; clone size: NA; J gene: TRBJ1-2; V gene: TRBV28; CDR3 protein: CASSSGTGGFGYTF; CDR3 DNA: TGTGCCAGCAGTTCAGGGACAGGGGGCTTTGGCTACACCTTC
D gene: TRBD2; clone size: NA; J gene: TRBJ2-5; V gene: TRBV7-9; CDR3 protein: CASSLATSGEQYF; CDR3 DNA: TGTGCCAGCAGCTTAGCGACTAGCGGAGAGCAGTACTTC